This T cell receptor (beta chain) was recorded in a study of blood T cell repertoires in COVID-19. Study-level background: T cells, B-cell-depleted T cells, or PBMCs supplied cDNA or gDNA.

From germline, CDR1 is SGHNT and CDR2 YYREEE (reference sequence). The CDR3 runs 13 residues. Deletions cut 3 bases from V and 0 bases from J, with 5 bases between. Only in-frame clones appear in the TCRdb table, and some are missing; sequencing was by immunoSEQ multiplex PCR. The sample contains approximately 150,000 clones, around 80% of which appear only once. This clone showed up just a few times. The sample has other DNA sequences that encode this CDR3 too. Sequencing was carried out using peripheral blood. J is TRBJ2-3 and V is TRBV5-4; no firm D call. This sequence originates from a woman between 50 and 59 years old with acute or convalescent COVID-19. Written as DNA, the CDR3 is TGTGCCAGCAGCTCGACTAGCACAGATACGCAGTATTTT. Amino acids: CASSSTSTDTQYF.